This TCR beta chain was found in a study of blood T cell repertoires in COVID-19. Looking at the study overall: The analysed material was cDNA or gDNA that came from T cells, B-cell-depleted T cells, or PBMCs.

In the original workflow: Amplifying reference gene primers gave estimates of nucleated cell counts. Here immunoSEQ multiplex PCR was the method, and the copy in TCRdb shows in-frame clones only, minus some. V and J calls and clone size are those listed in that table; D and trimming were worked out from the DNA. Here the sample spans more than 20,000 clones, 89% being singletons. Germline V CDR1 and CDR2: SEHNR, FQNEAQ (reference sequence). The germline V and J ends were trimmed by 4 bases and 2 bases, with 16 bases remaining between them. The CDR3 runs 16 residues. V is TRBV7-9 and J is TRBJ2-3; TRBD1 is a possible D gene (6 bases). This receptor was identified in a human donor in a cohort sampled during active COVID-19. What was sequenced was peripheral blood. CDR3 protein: CASSWGRGGFTDTQYF. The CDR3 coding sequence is TGTGCCAGCAGCTGGGGGAGAGGGGGTTTCACAGATACGCAGTATTTT.